These 20 T cell receptor beta chains came from one sample sequenced in a study of cytomegalovirus exposure and HLA in healthy donors. A multiplex PCR was run with 60 Vbeta primers and 13 Jbeta primers. Generated by immunoSEQ multiplex PCR, the TCRdb table keeps only in-frame clones and is missing some. Of some 150,000 clones in the sample, about four fifths were seen once. Sequenced input: PBMCs. The receptors were sampled from a man aged 45-65 years in good health and CMV-seropositive.

Concerning this clone itself: Relative to the germline gene, one junction end is altered; a read error may explain this. This chain links TRBV7-9 with TRBJ2-7; D uncertain. The V gene's germline CDR1 is SEHNR and CDR2 FQNEAQ (reference sequence). The CDR3 is 12 amino acids. The CDR3 is CSSSTSAYEQYF. In nucleotides, the CDR3 is TGTTCCAGCAGTACGTCAGCCTACGAGCAGTACTTC.

This sequence joins TRBV15 and TRBJ2-2, with 9 bases fitting TRBD2. There are 16 residues in the CDR3. V shed 1 base, J shed 6 bases, and the junction held 6 bases outside the gene matches. Germline CDR1 and CDR2: LNHNV and YYDKDF (reference sequence). CDR3 in amino acids: CATSRGLAGNSGELFF. The CDR3 DNA reads TGTGCCACCAGCAGAGGTCTAGCGGGAAACTCCGGGGAGCTGTTTTTT.

The chain couples TRBV27 to TRBJ2-1; TRBD2 aligns across 7 bases. The trim removed 2 bases at V and 14 bases at J, leaving 6 bases unmatched. CDR3 size: 12 residues. Germline V CDR1 and CDR2: MNHEY, SMNVEV (reference sequence). The CDR3 DNA is TGTGCCAGCAGTTTAACGGCGGGAGAGGAGTTCTTC. It encodes CASSLTAGEEFF.

This chain connects TRBV28 to TRBJ1-2, with TRBD1 as a possible D gene (5 bases). Germline assignment: CDR1 MDHEN and CDR2 SYDVKM. Trimming took 5 bases from V and 6 from J, leaving 13 bases between them. CDR3 length: 13 residues. The CDR3: CASSRGTWNGYTF. The DNA of the CDR3 is TGTGCCAGCAGTCGCGGGACCTGGAATGGCTACACCTTC.

This rearrangement joins TRBV4-2 to TRBJ2-7; 7 nucleotides align to TRBD2. The V gene's germline CDR1 is LGHNA and CDR2 YNFKEQ. The CDR3 runs 15 residues. J gave up 3 bases and V 2 bases, and 7 bases lay outside the gene matches. The CDR3: CASSQRIGTNYEQYF. DNA for the CDR3: TGTGCCAGCAGCCAAAGAATCGGGACTAACTACGAGCAGTACTTC.

V usage is TRBV5-4 and J usage is TRBJ2-5, with 11 nucleotides matching TRBD2. The CDR3 loop spans 14 amino acids. Germline CDR1 reads SGHNT; CDR2 reads YYREEE (reference sequence). V was pared by 3 bases and J by 7 bases, with 5 bases of the junction left unmatched. The CDR3: CASSSRGTSGTQYF. In DNA, the CDR3 is TGTGCCAGCAGCTCACGGGGGACTAGCGGGACCCAGTACTTC.

This chain links TRBV7-9 with TRBJ2-3; D may be TRBD2 (7 bases). This CDR3 has 15 residues. Germline V gene lookup returns CDR1 SEHNR and CDR2 FQNEAQ (reference sequence). V was shortened by 1 base and J by 0 bases, with 8 bases between the two germline ends. The CDR3 DNA sequence: TGTGCCAGCAGCTTAGAGGGGGGGAGCACAGATACGCAGTATTTT. It is translated as CASSLEGGSTDTQYF.

The V call is TRBV11-2, the J call TRBJ2-5, with 9 bases aligning to TRBD1. The closer fit of TRBJ2-7 to the DNA end suggests the J call may be wrong. The CDR3 consists of 16 residues. CDR1 is SGHAT, CDR2 FQNNGV, per germline. The CDR3 region is CASSLGPGTGTYEQYF. CDR3 nucleotides: TGTGCCAGCAGCTTAGGACCCGGGACAGGGACCTACGAGCAGTACTTC.

The chain carries TRBV19 and TRBJ2-2, with unresolved D. V was trimmed by 3 bases and J by 7 bases, leaving 9 bases between them. Germline CDR1 LNHDA, CDR2 SQIVND (reference sequence). CDR3 length: 13 amino acids. This CDR3 is CASSISAGGELFF. The CDR3 nucleotides read TGTGCCAGTAGTATTTCGGCAGGCGGGGAGCTGTTTTTT.

This clone was counted once. J is TRBJ2-1 and V is TRBV28; 7 bases fit TRBD1. The trim removed 5 bases at V and 5 bases at J, leaving 3 bases unmatched. Germline lookup yields CDR1 MDHEN and CDR2 SYDVKM. The CDR3 contains 13 residues. The chain's CDR3 is CASSETGNNEQFF. CDR3 in DNA: TGTGCCAGCAGTGAGACAGGGAACAATGAGCAGTTCTTC.

Details on this clone: The junction and the germline gene differ at one end; a read error may be behind it. This rearrangement joins TRBV7-7 to TRBJ2-7; TRBD2 matches at 7 bases. CDR1 is SSHAT, CDR2 FNYEAQ, per germline (reference sequence). The CDR3 sequence is 14 residues long. CDR3 DNA: TGTGCTAGCAGCCCCGGACTAGACAAATACGAGCAGTACTTC. It encodes CASSPGLDKYEQYF.

The chain uses TRBV6-5 and TRBJ2-3, with 8 bases identical to TRBD2. This CDR3 spans 15 amino acids. Trimming removed 2 bases from V and 2 bases from J; junction bases left unmatched: 3. Germline values: CDR1 MNHEY, CDR2 SVGAGI. The CDR3 nucleotides read TGTGCCAGCAGTTACGACGGGAGGGTCACAGATACGCAGTATTTT. Translated, it gives CASSYDGRVTDTQYF.

J is TRBJ2-1 and V is TRBV10-3, with 8 bases fitting TRBD2. The CDR3 is 17 amino acids. The junction had 23 bases not matched to a gene; V was cut back by 10 bases and J by 9 bases. The germline CDR1 and CDR2 sequences are ENHRY and SYGVKD. The CDR3 loop reads CATDSDFNSGDEAEQFF. DNA of the CDR3: TGTGCCACGGACTCCGATTTCAATAGCGGGGATGAGGCTGAGCAGTTCTTC.

This sequence joins TRBV7-2 and TRBJ1-5; D possibly corresponds to TRBD1 (6 bases). CDR3 size: 19 residues. Trimming removed 5 bases from V and 1 base from J, with 24 bases in between. Per germline, CDR1 SGHTA and CDR2 FQGNSA. CDR3 sequence reads: CASSLGGSGDPRSNQPQHF. As DNA, the CDR3 is TGTGCCAGCAGCCTAGGGGGGTCAGGGGACCCAAGGAGCAATCAGCCCCAGCATTTT.

V usage is TRBV27 and J usage is TRBJ2-1; D is possibly TRBD2 (6 bases). Germline CDR1 is MNHEY and CDR2 is SMNVEV (reference sequence). The CDR3 is made up of 16 amino acids. V was shortened by 7 bases and J by 1 base, with 17 bases between the two germline ends. The DNA for the CDR3 is TGTGCCAGCAAGACCGACGGCGGGATGTCCTACAATGAGCAGTTCTTC. It encodes CASKTDGGMSYNEQFF.

This clone was counted only a few times. The rearrangement joins TRBV7-9 to TRBJ2-1; 13 bases fit TRBD2. Germline values: CDR1 SEHNR, CDR2 FQNEAQ (reference sequence). Germline trimming cut 5 bases from V and 5 bases from J; bases unmatched to any gene: 3. The CDR3 totals 15 residues. The CDR3 coding sequence is TGTGCCAGCAGCCCGACTAGCGGGAGGAACAATGAGCAGTTCTTC. The encoded protein is CASSPTSGRNNEQFF.

V is TRBV9 and J is TRBJ1-4; D not resolved. Trimming removed 2 bases from V and 8 bases from J, with 10 bases in between. The CDR3 length is 13 residues. Germline V CDR1 and CDR2: SGDLS, YYNGEE. CDR3 sequence: CASSVRLGEKLFF. Written as DNA, the CDR3 is TGTGCCAGCAGCGTTCGGCTAGGCGAAAAACTGTTTTTT.

This chain joins TRBV27 and TRBJ2-7; D perhaps matches TRBD1 (6 bases). This CDR3 region has 18 residues. CDR1 is MNHEY and CDR2 is SMNVEV in the germline V gene (reference sequence). The V gene lost 2 bases and the J gene lost 0 bases, with 20 bases spanning the gap. CDR3 sequence (DNA): TGTGCCAGCAGTTTAAGTAGAAACAGGTGGGGGCCCTCCTACGAGCAGTACTTC. Translation: CASSLSRNRWGPSYEQYF.

This chain joins TRBV5-1 and TRBJ2-7; D may be TRBD2 (7 bases). The CDR3 is made up of 15 amino acids. Looked up from germline, CDR1 is SGHRS and CDR2 is YFSETQ. The V end was cut by 3 bases, the J end by 2 bases, with 15 bases between. CDR3 region: CASSSPAGAPYEQYF. CDR3 in DNA: TGCGCCAGCAGCTCGCCCGCGGGGGCCCCCTACGAGCAGTACTTC.

The J gene is TRBJ2-2, the V gene TRBV7-8; 8 nucleotides match TRBD2. Germline V gene sequence: CDR1 SGHVS, CDR2 FQNEAQ. The V and J ends lost 1 base and 6 bases, in that order; junction bases with no gene match: 13. The CDR3 length is 18 residues. CDR3 region: CASSLGRAGVRMAGELFF. The CDR3, as DNA: TGTGCCAGCAGCTTAGGTCGAGCGGGAGTAAGGATGGCCGGGGAGCTGTTTTTT.